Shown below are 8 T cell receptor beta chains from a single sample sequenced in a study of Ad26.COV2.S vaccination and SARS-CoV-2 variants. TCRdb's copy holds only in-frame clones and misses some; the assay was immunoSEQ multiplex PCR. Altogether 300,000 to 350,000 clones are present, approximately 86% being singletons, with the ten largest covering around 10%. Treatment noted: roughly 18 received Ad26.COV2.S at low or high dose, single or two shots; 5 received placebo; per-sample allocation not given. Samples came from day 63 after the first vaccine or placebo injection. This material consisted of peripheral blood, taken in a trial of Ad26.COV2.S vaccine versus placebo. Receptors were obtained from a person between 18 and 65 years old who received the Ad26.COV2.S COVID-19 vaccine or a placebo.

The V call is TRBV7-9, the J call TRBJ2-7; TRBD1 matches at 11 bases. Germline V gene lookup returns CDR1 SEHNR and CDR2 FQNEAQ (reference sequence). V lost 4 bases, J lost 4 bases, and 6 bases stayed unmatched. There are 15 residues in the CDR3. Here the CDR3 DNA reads TGTGCCAGCAGCTCCCCGGGACAGGGGGATTACGAGCAGTACTTC. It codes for CASSSPGQGDYEQYF.

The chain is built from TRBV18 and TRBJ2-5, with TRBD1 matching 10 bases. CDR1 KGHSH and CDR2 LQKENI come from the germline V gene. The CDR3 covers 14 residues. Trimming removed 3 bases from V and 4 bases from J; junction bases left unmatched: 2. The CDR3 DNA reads TGTGCCAGCTCACCTAGGGACAGGGGAGAGACCCAGTACTTC. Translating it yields CASSPRDRGETQYF.

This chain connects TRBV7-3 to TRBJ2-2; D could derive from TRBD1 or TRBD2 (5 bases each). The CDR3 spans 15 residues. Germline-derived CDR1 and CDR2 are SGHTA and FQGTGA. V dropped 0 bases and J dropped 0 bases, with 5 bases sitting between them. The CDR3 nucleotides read TGTGCCAGCAGCTTAACGGGGGCGAACACCGGGGAGCTGTTTTTT. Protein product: CASSLTGANTGELFF.

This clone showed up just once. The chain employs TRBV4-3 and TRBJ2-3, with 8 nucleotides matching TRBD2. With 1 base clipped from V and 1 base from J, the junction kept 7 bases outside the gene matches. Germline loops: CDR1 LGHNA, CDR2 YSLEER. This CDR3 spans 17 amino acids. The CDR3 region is CASSQARAGEGTDTQYF. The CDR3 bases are TGCGCCAGCAGCCAAGCCCGAGCGGGGGAGGGCACAGATACGCAGTATTTT.

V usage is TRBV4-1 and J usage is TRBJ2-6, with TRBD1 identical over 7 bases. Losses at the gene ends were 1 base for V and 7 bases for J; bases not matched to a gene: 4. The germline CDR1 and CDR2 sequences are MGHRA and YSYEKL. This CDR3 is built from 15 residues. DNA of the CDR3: TGCGCCAGCAGCCAAGGACAGGGTAGAGCCAACGTCCTGACTTTC. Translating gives CASSQGQGRANVLTF.

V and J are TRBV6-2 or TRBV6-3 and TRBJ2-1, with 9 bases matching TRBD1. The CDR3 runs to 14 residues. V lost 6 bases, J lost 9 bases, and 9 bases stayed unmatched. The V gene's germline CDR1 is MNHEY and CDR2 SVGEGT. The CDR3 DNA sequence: TGTGCCAGCAGCCAGTTCCCGGGACAGGGTGAGCAGTTCTTC. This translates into CASSQFPGQGEQFF.

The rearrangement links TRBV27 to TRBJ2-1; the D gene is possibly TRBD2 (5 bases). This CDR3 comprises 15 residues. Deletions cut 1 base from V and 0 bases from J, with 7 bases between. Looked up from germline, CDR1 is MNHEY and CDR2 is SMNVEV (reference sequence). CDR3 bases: TGTGCCAGCAGTTTATTGGGGAGCTCCTACAATGAGCAGTTCTTC. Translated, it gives CASSLLGSSYNEQFF.

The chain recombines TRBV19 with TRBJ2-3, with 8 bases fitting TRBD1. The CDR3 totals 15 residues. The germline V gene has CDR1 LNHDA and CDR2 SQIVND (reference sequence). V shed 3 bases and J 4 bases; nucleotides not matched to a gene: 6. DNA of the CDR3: TGTGCCAGTAGTATGGGCAGGGGGCTCGCAGATACGCAGTATTTT. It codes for CASSMGRGLADTQYF.